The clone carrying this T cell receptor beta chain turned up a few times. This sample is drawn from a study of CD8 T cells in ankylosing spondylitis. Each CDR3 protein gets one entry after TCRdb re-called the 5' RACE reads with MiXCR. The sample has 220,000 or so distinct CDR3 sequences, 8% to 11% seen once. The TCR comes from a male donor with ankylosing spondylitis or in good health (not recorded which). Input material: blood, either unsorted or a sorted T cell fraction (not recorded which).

The CDR3 spells CASSLALGVQETQYF. The CDR3, as DNA: TGTGCCAGCAGCTTAGCGCTCGGGGTCCAAGAGACCCAGTACTTC. J is TRBJ2-5 and V is TRBV7-2; a possible D gene is TRBD2 (5 bases). This CDR3 has 15 amino acids. The V end was cut by 0 bases, the J end by 1 base, with 9 bases between. CDR1 is SGHTA and CDR2 is FQGNSA in the germline V gene.